This TCR beta chain was observed in a study of sequential checkpoint blockade in melanoma. Study at large: TCRbeta immunosequencing was performed on DNA from over 90 pretreatment melanoma tumor samples.

As for treatment: randomized to nivolumab then ipilimumab (arm A) or the reverse (arm B). Germline CDR1 is MNHGY and CDR2 is SAAAGT. There are 15 residues in the CDR3. Trimming stripped 6 bases from V and 1 base from J, with 14 bases between. The data were produced by immunoSEQ multiplex PCR, yet TCRdb's version contains in-frame clones alone and is incomplete. The sample contains approximately 2,400 clones, nearly 15% of which appear only once. This clone counts as medium-sized. Antigen: not known. General study points: Clinical benefit was about 30 times likelier when tumor T-cell fraction and clonality increased. T-cell fraction and clonality followed PD-L1 and CD8+ counts, not mutational load. For nivolumab-first patients, baseline tumor clonality was associated with response.

This TCR came from a human donor with melanoma. The sequenced sample was tumor tissue (inferred from file names), obtained from a patient given nivolumab and ipilimumab in sequence. The rearrangement links TRBV6-8 to TRBJ2-3; D remains unclear. Here the CDR3 DNA reads TGTGCCAGCAGCAACAGTTTTCCTCGCACAGATACGCAGTATTTT. Protein: CASSNSFPRTDTQYF.